These 31 T cell receptor beta chains share one sample of origin, sequenced in a study of shared clonotypes between healthy human individuals. Assay used: immunoSEQ multiplex PCR; TCRdb lists only in-frame clones, some missing. Of around 440,000 clones listed, 60% to 80% are singletons. Source material: PBMCs. These receptors were taken from a woman between 35 and 50 years old in good health. Some clones in this sample may be carry-over from other donors' samples.

V gene TRBV28 combines with J gene TRBJ2-5; no reliable D call. Trimming shortened V by 5 bases and J by 2 bases, and 9 bases separated the two germline ends. CDR1 and CDR2 (germline): MDHEN, SYDVKM. This CDR3 has 13 residues. This CDR3 is CASSEYEQETQYF. For the CDR3, the DNA is TGTGCCAGCAGTGAATACGAACAAGAGACCCAGTACTTC.

The V and J genes are TRBV27 and TRBJ2-7; 7 bases align to TRBD2. J gave up 4 bases and V 3 bases, and 6 bases lay outside the gene matches. Germline V CDR1 and CDR2: MNHEY, SMNVEV (reference sequence). This CDR3 spans 14 amino acids. In DNA form, the CDR3 reads TGTGCCAGCAGTTTTGCGCGGGAGAGGTACGAGCAGTACTTC. This encodes CASSFARERYEQYF.

The V gene is TRBV28, the J gene TRBJ1-5, with D perhaps matching TRBD1 (5 bases). Germline CDR1 is MDHEN and CDR2 is SYDVKM. The CDR3 is made up of 16 amino acids. The V and J ends lost 7 bases and 7 bases respectively, with 23 bases between them. The CDR3 reads CASTNAGTVHGQPQHF. For the CDR3, the DNA is TGTGCCAGCACTAACGCCGGGACCGTGCATGGACAGCCCCAGCATTTT.

The chain carries TRBV7-9 and TRBJ2-1; 9 bases agree with TRBD2. Germline loops: CDR1 SEHNR, CDR2 FQNEAQ (reference sequence). The V gene end was trimmed by 5 bases and the J gene end by 3 bases; junction bases not matched to a gene: 14. CDR3 size: 18 residues. The CDR3 protein is CASSPTLGLAGNYNEQFF. The DNA for the CDR3 is TGTGCCAGCAGCCCAACGTTGGGGCTAGCGGGAAACTACAATGAGCAGTTCTTC.

Only one count was recorded for this clone. CDR3 residues: CASSQARTSGLYEQYF. CDR3 coding DNA: TGCGCCAGCAGCCAGGCGCGGACTAGCGGACTCTACGAGCAGTACTTC. J is TRBJ2-7 and V is TRBV4-3; 10 bases fit TRBD2. Per germline, CDR1 LGHNA and CDR2 YSLEER. CDR3 length: 16 residues. V was pared by 3 bases and J by 3 bases, with 8 bases of the junction left unmatched.

The chain uses TRBV6-5 and TRBJ1-1, with D unresolved. V dropped 0 bases and J dropped 4 bases, with 12 bases sitting between them. CDR1 is MNHEY, CDR2 SVGAGI, per germline. The CDR3 is made up of 15 amino acids. CDR3 nucleotide sequence: TGTGCCAGCAGTTACTCGAGATTTGGTGGCACTGAAGCTTTCTTT. This encodes CASSYSRFGGTEAFF.

The CDR3 protein is CAISEVAELQETQYF. The CDR3 nucleotides read TGTGCCATCAGTGAGGTGGCGGAACTCCAAGAGACCCAGTACTTC. The chain carries TRBV10-3 and TRBJ2-5; D call uncertain. Germline V gene lookup returns CDR1 ENHRY and CDR2 SYGVKD. Trimming cost V 2 bases and J 1 base, with 11 bases left between them. The CDR3 is made up of 15 amino acids.

With regard to this clone: The identical CDR3 is also encoded by other nucleotide sequences in the sample. The genes are TRBV7-9 and TRBJ1-2, with TRBD1 matching 9 bases. J was trimmed by 8 bases and V by 3 bases; bases with no gene match: 4. Germline values: CDR1 SEHNR, CDR2 FQNEAQ (reference sequence). This CDR3 has 13 residues. CDR3 residues: CASSLGTGYGYTF. CDR3 coding DNA: TGTGCCAGCAGCTTGGGGACAGGGTACGGCTACACCTTC. The complete variable domain, with remaining parts taken from reference TRBV7-9 and TRBJ1-2, reads DTGVSQNPRHKITKRGQNVTFRCDPISEHNRLYWYRQTLGQGPEFLTYFQNEAQLEKSRLLSDRFSAERPKGSFSTLEIQRTEQGDSAMYLCASSLGTGYGYTFGSGTRLTVV.

The chain is built from TRBV2 and TRBJ2-2, with 7 bases that match TRBD2. This CDR3 contains 13 residues. Per germline, CDR1 SNHLY and CDR2 FYNNEI. V shed 7 bases, J shed 6 bases, and the junction held 5 bases outside the gene matches. The CDR3 region has the DNA TGTGCCAGCACGGGGAGGGGTGCCGGGGAGCTGTTTTTT. The encoded protein is CASTGRGAGELFF.

The V and J genes are TRBV29-1 and TRBJ2-3; TRBD2 might be the D (6 bases). The V end lost 4 bases, the J end lost 6 bases, and 14 bases lay between the germline ends. Germline V gives CDR1 SQVTM, CDR2 ANQGSEA. The CDR3 sequence is 13 residues long. For the CDR3, the DNA is TGCAGCGTTGCCCAGGGAGGCGAGGATACGCAGTATTTT. Encoded protein: CSVAQGGEDTQYF.

The chain is built from TRBV27 and TRBJ1-3; D is unclear. This CDR3 is 14 amino acids long. V was trimmed by 6 bases and J by 0 bases, leaving 9 bases between them. CDR1 and CDR2 (germline): MNHEY, SMNVEV (reference sequence). CDR3 amino acids: CASRGFSSGNTIYF. CDR3 coding DNA: TGTGCCAGCAGGGGCTTCTCCTCTGGAAACACCATATATTTT.

The gene calls are TRBV4-1 and TRBJ2-7; 8 nucleotides line up with TRBD2. Germline CDR1 is MGHRA and CDR2 is YSYEKL. Trimming cost V 4 bases and J 7 bases; bases outside gene matches: 9. The CDR3 extends over 14 amino acids. The CDR3 nucleotides are TGCGCCAGCAGCCCTGGCGGGGGGTTGGGTGAGCAGTACTTC. Residues: CASSPGGGLGEQYF.

For this clone: Other DNA sequences in the same sample also yield this CDR3. The V call is TRBV5-6, the J call TRBJ2-1; D possibly corresponds to TRBD1 (5 bases). CDR3 length: 13 amino acids. Trimming stripped 4 bases from V and 3 bases from J, with 8 bases between. Germline CDR1 reads SGHDT; CDR2 reads YYEEEE. CDR3 amino acids: CASSLTGYNEQFF. CDR3 DNA sequence: TGTGCCAGCAGCCTAACAGGCTACAATGAGCAGTTCTTC.

The rearrangement joins TRBV13 to TRBJ2-2; D is possibly TRBD1 or TRBD2 (5 bases each). There are 14 residues in the CDR3. With 5 bases removed from V and 12 bases from J, the gap between germline ends came to 19 bases. The germline CDR1 and CDR2 sequences are PRHDT and FYEKMQ (reference sequence). This CDR3 reads CASSPGTLGRKLFF. CDR3 nucleotides: TGTGCCAGCAGCCCTGGGACCCTCGGACGGAAGCTGTTTTTT.

The sample holds many counts of this clone. The same CDR3 can be traced to other DNA sequences in this sample. This chain connects TRBV30 to TRBJ2-5, with 8 bases identical to TRBD1. The tail of the sequence fits TRBJ2-7 better, so the J call may be wrong. Germline V gene data show CDR1 as GTSNPN and CDR2 as SVGIG (reference sequence). This CDR3 spans 14 amino acids. As DNA, the CDR3 is TGTGCCGCACCCAGGACAGGGATCTCCTACGAGCAGTACTTC. This translates into CAAPRTGISYEQYF.

The chain recombines TRBV6-5 with TRBJ1-4; 7 bases map to TRBD1. CDR1 and CDR2 from the germline V gene are MNHEY and SVGAGI. Germline trimming cut 2 bases from V and 7 bases from J; bases unmatched to any gene: 7. The CDR3 length is 15 residues. The DNA of the CDR3 is TGTGCCAGCAGTTACCGAAGGGGGCTTGGTGAAAAACTGTTTTTT. Its protein is CASSYRRGLGEKLFF.

The chain couples TRBV11-3 to TRBJ1-5; D might be TRBD1 (5 bases). There are 16 residues in the CDR3. V lost 0 bases and J lost 7, with 16 bases in between. Germline V lookup: CDR1 SGHNT, CDR2 YENEEA. The CDR3 DNA follows: TGTGCCAGCAGCTTAGACCGACAGAAACGGGGACAGCCCCAGCATTTT. Its translation: CASSLDRQKRGQPQHF.

On this clone itself: Possible read error: a much larger clone is one base away. The identical CDR3 is also encoded by other nucleotide sequences in the sample. The rearrangement uses TRBV28 and TRBJ1-5; no definite D call. This CDR3 has 16 residues. The V gene's germline CDR1 is MDHEN and CDR2 SYDVKM. The CDR3 region is CASIKKGIYSNQPQHF. Written as DNA, the CDR3 is TGTGCCAGCATTAAGAAGGGCATATATAGCAACCAGCCCCAGCATTTT.

The rearrangement uses TRBV2 and TRBJ2-7, with a tentative D call TRBD2 (5 bases). The V and J ends lost 7 bases and 3 bases respectively, with 7 bases between them. Germline CDR1 SNHLY, CDR2 FYNNEI. This CDR3 is 11 amino acids long. CDR3 nucleotides: TGTGCCAGCAAAGCGGTCTACGAGCAGTACTTC. It is translated as CASKAVYEQYF. Supplemented by reference TRBV2 and TRBJ2-7, the full variable domain reads EPEVTQTPSHQVTQMGQEVILRCVPISNHLYFYWYRQILGQKVEFLVSFYNNEISEKSEIFDDQFSVERPDGSNFTLKIRSTKLEDSAMYFCASKAVYEQYFGPGTRLTVT.

The chain recombines TRBV28 with TRBJ2-1; 12 bases are shared with TRBD2. Looked up from germline, CDR1 is MDHEN and CDR2 is SYDVKM. The J segment lost 7 bases and the V segment lost 6 bases, leaving 7 bases of the junction unmatched. This CDR3 is built from 15 residues. The CDR3 loop is CASSSTSGRINEQFF. The CDR3 DNA is TGTGCCAGCAGCTCGACTAGCGGGAGAATAAATGAGCAGTTCTTC.

This rearrangement joins TRBV5-4 to TRBJ2-7; D may match TRBD1 or TRBD2 (5 bases each). Trimming took 0 bases from V and 5 from J, leaving 9 bases between them. The CDR3 is 13 amino acids. The V gene's germline CDR1 is SGHNT and CDR2 YYREEE (reference sequence). The CDR3 region is CASSLGGVHEQYF. The CDR3, as DNA: TGTGCCAGCAGCTTGGGAGGGGTCCACGAGCAGTACTTC.

CDR3 in DNA: TGTGCCAGCAGCGTAGGAGGGGGGATGTCGAACACTGAAGCTTTCTTT. Translated: CASSVGGGMSNTEAFF. This chain uses TRBV9 with TRBJ1-1, with D possibly being TRBD1 (6 bases). V was trimmed by 0 bases and J by 1 base, leaving 13 bases between them. CDR1 is SGDLS and CDR2 is YYNGEE in the germline V gene. The CDR3 has 16 amino acids.

This chain connects TRBV9 to TRBJ2-3, with D uncertain. The germline CDR1 and CDR2 sequences are SGDLS and YYNGEE. V dropped 0 bases and J dropped 2 bases, with 4 bases sitting between them. The CDR3 consists of 13 residues. Written as DNA, the CDR3 is TGTGCCAGCAGCGTAGACCACACAGATACGCAGTATTTT. Translating it yields CASSVDHTDTQYF.

CDR3 amino acids: CASSHGSGTETQYF. The CDR3 DNA sequence: TGTGCCAGCAGCCATGGGTCGGGGACGGAGACCCAGTACTTC. The J gene is TRBJ2-5, the V gene TRBV14; the D gene could be TRBD1 or TRBD2 (5 bases each). The CDR3 runs 14 residues. Germline CDR1 is SGHDN and CDR2 is FVKESK. V shed 3 bases and J shed 5 bases, with 13 bases lying between them.

V gene TRBV4-1 combines with J gene TRBJ2-7, with D uncertain. With 0 bases removed from V and 3 bases from J, the gap between germline ends came to 12 bases. Germline V lookup: CDR1 MGHRA, CDR2 YSYEKL. There are 15 residues in the CDR3. The CDR3 bases are TGCGCCAGCAGCCAAGACGAAAAGAATATCTACGAGCAGTACTTC. This gives the protein CASSQDEKNIYEQYF.

Worth noting for this clone: This specimen includes other DNA sequences encoding the same CDR3. The rearrangement uses TRBV4-1 and TRBJ2-7, with D hard to call. CDR3 size: 14 residues. V was cut by 3 bases and J by 0 bases, with 9 bases left in between. Germline CDR1 and CDR2: MGHRA and YSYEKL. The CDR3 coding sequence is TGCGCCAGCAGCCAGGCGGTTAGCTCCTACGAGCAGTACTTC. The encoded protein is CASSQAVSSYEQYF.

The CDR3 is CASSYALDQPQHF. The CDR3, as DNA: TGTGCCAGCAGTTACGCCCTAGATCAGCCCCAGCATTTT. J is TRBJ1-5 and V is TRBV6-5; no firm D call. V was shortened by 2 bases and J by 5 bases, with 7 bases between the two germline ends. The CDR3 is 13 residues long. Germline V gene data show CDR1 as MNHEY and CDR2 as SVGAGI.

As concerns this clone: A far larger clone is a single base away, which makes a read error likely. The J gene is TRBJ2-7, the V gene TRBV2, with no clear D. The V gene's germline CDR1 is SNHLY and CDR2 FYNNEI. The CDR3 extends over 14 amino acids. CDR3 in amino acids: CVSSELWDAYEQYF. Here the CDR3 DNA reads TGTGTCAGCAGTGAGTTGTGGGATGCCTACGAGCAGTACTTC.

The table lists this clone with a few counts. V gene TRBV5-4 combines with J gene TRBJ2-1; a possible D gene is TRBD1 (6 bases). The CDR3 has 12 amino acids. CDR1 is SGHNT, CDR2 YYREEE, per germline (reference sequence). Trimming left V 4 bases short and J 10 bases short, with 12 bases between. In nucleotides, the CDR3 is TGTGCCAGCAGCCTTCCTGGGGGCGAGCAGTTCTTC. Amino acid sequence: CASSLPGGEQFF.

The chain uses TRBV11-3 and TRBJ2-1; TRBD2 matches 7 bases. V lost 1 base to trimming and J lost 0 bases; unmatched junction nucleotides: 3. The length of the CDR3 is 16 residues. Germline CDR1 is SGHNT and CDR2 is YENEEA. In nucleotides, the CDR3 is TGTGCCAGCAGCTTAGTTGGGGGGGACTCCTACAATGAGCAGTTCTTC. This gives the protein CASSLVGGDSYNEQFF. The full variable domain, its missing parts supplied by reference TRBV11-3 and TRBJ2-1, is EAGVVQSPRYKIIEKKQPVAFWCNPISGHNTLYWYLQNLGQGPELLIRYENEEAVDDSQLPKDRFSAERLKGVDSTLKIQPAELGDSAVYLCASSLVGGDSYNEQFFGPGTRLTVL.

On this clone: A single base is all that separates this from a far larger clone, so a read error is likely. The limits of the CDR3 on the DNA are not certain, so only TCRdb's listed CDR3 is given. The V gene is TRBV29-1, the J gene TRBJ1-1. Germline V gene sequence: CDR1 SQVTM, CDR2 ANQGSEA. The CDR3 spans 12 amino acids, including both terminal residues. CDR3 loop: CSVAGGIAESFF.